This is a list of T cell receptor beta chains from one sample in a study of cytomegalovirus exposure and HLA in healthy donors. Assay: immunoSEQ multiplex PCR; the TCRdb copy retains only in-frame clones and omits some. The sample includes about 200,000 clones, 75% to 90% of them seen just once. Sequences were obtained from PBMCs. All receptors come from a man aged 25-45 years in good health and CMV-seronegative. CDR3s include the opening cysteine and the closing phenylalanine or tryptophan. Fields, in order: CDR3 protein, CDR3 DNA, V gene, clone size, D gene, J gene. A D gene is named only where the DNA matches it firmly. Rows may omit the clone size; those that give it use once, few, many or a size class.

cdr3_aa: CSVVGQDQETQYF
cdr3_nt: TGCAGCGTTGTGGGGCAGGACCAAGAGACCCAGTACTTC
v_call: TRBV29-1
clone_size: NA
d_call: NA
j_call: TRBJ2-5

cdr3_aa: CASSLTAEGATDTQYF
cdr3_nt: TGTGCCAGCAGTTTAACGGCAGAGGGGGCCACAGATACGCAGTATTTT
v_call: TRBV28
clone_size: few
d_call: TRBD1
j_call: TRBJ2-3

cdr3_aa: CASSLLTGGSGYTF
cdr3_nt: TGTGCCAGCAGCCTTCTGACAGGGGGCAGTGGCTACACCTTC
v_call: TRBV11-2
clone_size: NA
d_call: TRBD1
j_call: TRBJ1-2

cdr3_aa: CASSLDGTRNIQYF
cdr3_nt: TGTGCCAGCAGCTTGGACGGAACGAGGAACATTCAGTACTTC
v_call: TRBV5-4
clone_size: few
d_call: NA
j_call: TRBJ2-4

cdr3_aa: CASSLQDLQETQYF
cdr3_nt: TGTGCCAGCAGTCTACAGGATCTCCAAGAGACCCAGTACTTC
v_call: TRBV7-8
clone_size: few
d_call: NA
j_call: TRBJ2-5

cdr3_aa: CASGDSKPETQYF
cdr3_nt: TGTGCCAGTGGGGACAGCAAGCCGGAGACCCAGTACTTC
v_call: TRBV6-1
clone_size: NA
d_call: TRBD1
j_call: TRBJ2-5

cdr3_aa: CASSWGGASTDTQYF
cdr3_nt: TGCGCCAGCAGCTGGGGGGGGGCTAGCACAGATACGCAGTATTTT
v_call: TRBV5-1
clone_size: NA
d_call: NA
j_call: TRBJ2-3

cdr3_aa: CASSLAGLGRAKNSQYF
cdr3_nt: TGCGCCAGCAGCTTGGCCGGATTGGGTCGAGCCAAAAACAGTCAGTACTTC
v_call: TRBV5-1
clone_size: NA
d_call: NA
j_call: TRBJ2-4

cdr3_aa: CASLSVGRYTEAFF
cdr3_nt: TGTGCCAGCCTATCCGTGGGGAGATACACTGAAGCTTTCTTT
v_call: TRBV6-6
clone_size: once
d_call: NA
j_call: TRBJ1-1

cdr3_aa: CASRGPGQGARYEQYF
cdr3_nt: TGTGCCAGCAGAGGACCGGGACAGGGGGCGAGGTACGAGCAGTACTTC
v_call: TRBV7-8
clone_size: NA
d_call: TRBD1
j_call: TRBJ2-7